The subject of this entry is one T cell receptor (beta chain). Its antigen is still unknown. The data are from a study of monozygotic twins with inflammatory bowel disease. Study observations and caveats: Varying immunosuppressive regimens may have increased patient repertoire variability.

The CDR3 is 15 residues long. CDR1 is MNHNS and CDR2 is SASEGT in the germline V gene. TCRdb reprocessed the 5' RACE reads and keeps a single row for each CDR3 protein, giving no DNA. This table holds approximately 400,000 distinct CDR3 sequences. The specimen was blood. The rearrangement uses TRBV6-1 and TRBJ1-5; absent DNA, TCRdb's TRBD1 call cannot be checked. The clonotype comes from a human donor with ulcerative colitis or Crohn's disease, or a healthy co-twin of an affected twin (not recorded which). CDR3: CASSLLLGGNQPQHF.